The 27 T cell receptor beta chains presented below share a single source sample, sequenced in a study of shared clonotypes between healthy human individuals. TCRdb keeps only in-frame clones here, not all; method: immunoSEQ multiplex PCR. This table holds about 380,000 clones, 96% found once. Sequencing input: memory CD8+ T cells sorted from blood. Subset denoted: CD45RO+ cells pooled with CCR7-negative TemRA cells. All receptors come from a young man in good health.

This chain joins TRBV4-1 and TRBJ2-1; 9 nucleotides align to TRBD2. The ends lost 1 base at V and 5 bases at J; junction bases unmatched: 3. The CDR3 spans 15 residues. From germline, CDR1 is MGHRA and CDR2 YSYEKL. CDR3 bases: TGCGCCAGCAGCCAAGTAGCGGGAGCCCACAATGAGCAGTTCTTC. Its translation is CASSQVAGAHNEQFF.

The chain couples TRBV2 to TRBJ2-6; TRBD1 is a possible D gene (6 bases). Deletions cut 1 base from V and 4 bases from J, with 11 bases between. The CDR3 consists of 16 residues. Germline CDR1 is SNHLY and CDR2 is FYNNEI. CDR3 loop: CASSEGTGPGANVLTF. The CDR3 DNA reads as TGTGCCAGCAGTGAAGGTACAGGGCCAGGGGCCAACGTCCTGACTTTC.

CDR3 sequence (DNA): TGTGCCAGCATTTTAGTAGACACAGATACGCAGTATTTT. This gives the protein CASILVDTDTQYF. The rearrangement joins TRBV2 to TRBJ2-3; D ambiguous. CDR3 length: 13 residues. Between the trimmed V and J ends, which lost 7 bases and 2 bases, there was a span of 10 bases. Germline CDR1 and CDR2: SNHLY and FYNNEI.

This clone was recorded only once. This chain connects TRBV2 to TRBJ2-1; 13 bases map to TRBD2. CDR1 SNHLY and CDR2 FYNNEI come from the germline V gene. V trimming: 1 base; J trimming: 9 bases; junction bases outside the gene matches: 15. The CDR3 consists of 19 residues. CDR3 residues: CASSEVIMTSGRLSLEQFF. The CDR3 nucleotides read TGTGCCAGCAGTGAAGTTATTATGACTAGCGGGAGGTTGAGTCTTGAGCAGTTCTTC.

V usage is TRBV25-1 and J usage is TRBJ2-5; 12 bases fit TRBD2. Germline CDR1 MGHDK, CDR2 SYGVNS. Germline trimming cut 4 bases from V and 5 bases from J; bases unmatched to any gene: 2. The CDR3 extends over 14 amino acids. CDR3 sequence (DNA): TGTGCCAGCAGTGGCCTAGCGGGAGGGGAGACCCAGTACTTC. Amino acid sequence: CASSGLAGGETQYF.

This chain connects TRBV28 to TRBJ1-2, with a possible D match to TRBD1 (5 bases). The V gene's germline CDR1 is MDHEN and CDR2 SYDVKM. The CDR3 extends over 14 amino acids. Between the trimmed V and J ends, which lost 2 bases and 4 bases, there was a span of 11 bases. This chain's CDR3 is CASSLGGTGYGYTF. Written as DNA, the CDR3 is TGTGCCAGCAGTTTAGGAGGGACGGGCTATGGCTACACCTTC.

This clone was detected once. The CDR3 DNA reads as TGTGCCAGCAGGCAACCGGGACACTACACTGAAGCTTTCTTT. It is translated as CASRQPGHYTEAFF. V gene TRBV28 combines with J gene TRBJ1-1, with D tentatively TRBD1 (6 bases). This CDR3 has 14 amino acids. Germline-derived CDR1 and CDR2 are MDHEN and SYDVKM. The V end lost 6 bases, the J end lost 3 bases, and 14 bases lay between the germline ends.

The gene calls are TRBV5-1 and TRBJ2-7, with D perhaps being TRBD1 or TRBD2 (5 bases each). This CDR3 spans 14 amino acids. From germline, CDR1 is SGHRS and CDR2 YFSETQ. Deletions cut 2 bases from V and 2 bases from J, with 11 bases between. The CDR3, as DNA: TGCGCCAGCAGCTTCCGGGACGCAACCTACGAGCAGTACTTC. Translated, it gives CASSFRDATYEQYF. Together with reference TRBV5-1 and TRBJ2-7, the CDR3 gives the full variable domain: KAGVTQTPRYLIKTRGQQVTLSCSPISGHRSVSWYQQTPGQGLQFLFEYFSETQRNKGNFPGRFSGRQFSNSRSEMNVSTLELGDSALYLCASSFRDATYEQYFGPGTRLTVT.

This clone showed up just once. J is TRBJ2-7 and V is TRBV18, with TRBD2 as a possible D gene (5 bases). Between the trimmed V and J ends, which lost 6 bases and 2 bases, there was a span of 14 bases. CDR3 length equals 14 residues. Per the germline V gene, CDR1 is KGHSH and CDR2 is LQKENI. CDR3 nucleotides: TGTGCCAGCTCCCTAGAGGGCAGGACCTACGAGCAGTACTTC. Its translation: CASSLEGRTYEQYF.

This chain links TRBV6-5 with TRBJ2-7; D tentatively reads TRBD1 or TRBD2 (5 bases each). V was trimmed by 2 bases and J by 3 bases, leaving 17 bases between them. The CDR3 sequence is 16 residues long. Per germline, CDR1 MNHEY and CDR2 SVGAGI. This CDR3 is CASSYRGIGVHYEQYF. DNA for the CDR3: TGTGCCAGCAGTTACAGGGGTATCGGGGTCCACTACGAGCAGTACTTC.

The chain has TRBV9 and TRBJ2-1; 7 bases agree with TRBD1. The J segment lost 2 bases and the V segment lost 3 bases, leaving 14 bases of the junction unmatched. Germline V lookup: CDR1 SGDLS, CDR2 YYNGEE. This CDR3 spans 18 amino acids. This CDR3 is CASSASYRGPRTYNEQFF. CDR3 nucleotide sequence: TGTGCCAGCAGCGCCTCATACAGGGGCCCTAGAACCTACAATGAGCAGTTCTTC.

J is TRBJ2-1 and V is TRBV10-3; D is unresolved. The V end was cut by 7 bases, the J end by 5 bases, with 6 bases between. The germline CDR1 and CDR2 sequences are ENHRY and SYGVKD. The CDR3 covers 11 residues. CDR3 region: CAIKQDNEQFF. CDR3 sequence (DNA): TGTGCCATCAAGCAGGACAATGAGCAGTTCTTC.

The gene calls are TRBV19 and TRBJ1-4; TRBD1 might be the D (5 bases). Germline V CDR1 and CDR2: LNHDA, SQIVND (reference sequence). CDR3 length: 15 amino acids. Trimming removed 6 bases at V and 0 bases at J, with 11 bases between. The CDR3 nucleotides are TGTGCCAGTAGGCAAGTGACAGCAACTAATGAAAAACTGTTTTTT. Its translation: CASRQVTATNEKLFF.

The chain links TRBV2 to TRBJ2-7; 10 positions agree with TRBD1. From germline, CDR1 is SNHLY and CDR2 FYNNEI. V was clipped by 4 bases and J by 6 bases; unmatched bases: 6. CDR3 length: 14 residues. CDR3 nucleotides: TGTGCCAGCAGTGGTCCCGGGACAGGGGTCGAGCAGTACTTC. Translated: CASSGPGTGVEQYF.

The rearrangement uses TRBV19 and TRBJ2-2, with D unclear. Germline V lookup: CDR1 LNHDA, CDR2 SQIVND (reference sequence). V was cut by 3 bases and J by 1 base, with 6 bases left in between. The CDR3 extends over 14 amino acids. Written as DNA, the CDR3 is TGTGCCAGTAGTATTGATAGGAACACCGGGGAGCTGTTTTTT. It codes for CASSIDRNTGELFF.

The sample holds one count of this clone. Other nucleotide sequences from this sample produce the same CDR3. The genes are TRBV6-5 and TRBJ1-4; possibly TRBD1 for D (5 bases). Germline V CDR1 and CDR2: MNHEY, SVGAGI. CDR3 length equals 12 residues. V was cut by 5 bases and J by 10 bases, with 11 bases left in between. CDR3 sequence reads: CASSPDRRKLFF. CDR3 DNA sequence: TGTGCCAGCAGTCCTGACAGACGAAAACTGTTTTTT.

CDR3 residues: CASSTYGTDEQYF. The CDR3 DNA sequence: TGTGCCAGCAGCACATACGGGACAGACGAGCAGTACTTC. The chain recombines TRBV7-3 with TRBJ2-7, with 7 bases identical to TRBD1. Germline trimming cut 5 bases from V and 5 bases from J; bases unmatched to any gene: 6. This CDR3 is 13 amino acids long. Germline CDR1 SGHTA, CDR2 FQGTGA. The variable domain in full, completed from reference TRBV7-3 and TRBJ2-7, reads GAGVSQTPSNKVTEKGKYVELRCDPISGHTALYWYRQSLGQGPEFLIYFQGTGAADDSGLPNDRFFAVRPEGSVSTLKIQRTERGDSAVYLCASSTYGTDEQYFGPGTRLTVT.

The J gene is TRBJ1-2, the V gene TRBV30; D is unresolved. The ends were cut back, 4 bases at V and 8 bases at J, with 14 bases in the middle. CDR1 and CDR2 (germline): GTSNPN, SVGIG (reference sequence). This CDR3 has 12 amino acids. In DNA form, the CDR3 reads TGTGCCTGGACAGCCACATCGCGAGGCTACACCTTC. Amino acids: CAWTATSRGYTF. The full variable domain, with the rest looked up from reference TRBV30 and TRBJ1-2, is SQTIHQWPATLVQPVGSPLSLECTVEGTSNPNLYWYRQAAGRGLQLLFYSVGIGQISSEVPQNLSASRPQDRQFILSSKKLLLSDSGFYLCAWTATSRGYTFGSGTRLTVV.

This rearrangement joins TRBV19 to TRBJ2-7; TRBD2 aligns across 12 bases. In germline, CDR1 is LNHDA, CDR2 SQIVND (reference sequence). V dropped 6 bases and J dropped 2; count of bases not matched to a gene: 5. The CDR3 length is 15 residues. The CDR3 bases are TGTGCCAGTAGGCCTAGCGGGAGGGCCACCTACGAGCAGTACTTC. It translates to CASRPSGRATYEQYF.

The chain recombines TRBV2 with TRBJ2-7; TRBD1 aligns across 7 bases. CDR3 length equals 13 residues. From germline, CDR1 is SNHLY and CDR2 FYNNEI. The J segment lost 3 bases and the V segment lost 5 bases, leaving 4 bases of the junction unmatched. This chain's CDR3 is CASSLTGRYEQYF. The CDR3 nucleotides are TGTGCCAGCAGTCTGACAGGGCGCTACGAGCAGTACTTC. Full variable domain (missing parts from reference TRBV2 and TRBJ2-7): EPEVTQTPSHQVTQMGQEVILRCVPISNHLYFYWYRQILGQKVEFLVSFYNNEISEKSEIFDDQFSVERPDGSNFTLKIRSTKLEDSAMYFCASSLTGRYEQYFGPGTRLTVT.

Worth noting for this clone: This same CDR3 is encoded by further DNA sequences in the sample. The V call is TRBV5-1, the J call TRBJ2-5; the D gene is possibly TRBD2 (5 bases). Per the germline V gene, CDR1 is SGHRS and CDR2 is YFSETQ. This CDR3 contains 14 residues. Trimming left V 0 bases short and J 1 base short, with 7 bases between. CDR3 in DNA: TGCGCCAGCAGCTTGGGTCGGGGCCAAGAGACCCAGTACTTC. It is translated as CASSLGRGQETQYF. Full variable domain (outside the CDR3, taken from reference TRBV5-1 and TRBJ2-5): KAGVTQTPRYLIKTRGQQVTLSCSPISGHRSVSWYQQTPGQGLQFLFEYFSETQRNKGNFPGRFSGRQFSNSRSEMNVSTLELGDSALYLCASSLGRGQETQYFGPGTRLLVL.

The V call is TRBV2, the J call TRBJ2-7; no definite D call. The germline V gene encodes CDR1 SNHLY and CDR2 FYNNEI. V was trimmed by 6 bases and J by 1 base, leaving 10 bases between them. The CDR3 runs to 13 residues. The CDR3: CASRGTKSYEQYF. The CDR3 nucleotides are TGTGCCAGCAGGGGTACCAAGTCCTACGAGCAGTACTTC. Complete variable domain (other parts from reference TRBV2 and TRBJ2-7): EPEVTQTPSHQVTQMGQEVILRCVPISNHLYFYWYRQILGQKVEFLVSFYNNEISEKSEIFDDQFSVERPDGSNFTLKIRSTKLEDSAMYFCASRGTKSYEQYFGPGTRLTVT.

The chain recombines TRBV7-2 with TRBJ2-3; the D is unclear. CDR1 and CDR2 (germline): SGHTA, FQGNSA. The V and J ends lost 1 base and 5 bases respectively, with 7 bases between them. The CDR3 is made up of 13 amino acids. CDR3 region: CASSLERIDTQYF. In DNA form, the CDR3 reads TGTGCCAGCAGCTTAGAGAGGATAGATACGCAGTATTTT.

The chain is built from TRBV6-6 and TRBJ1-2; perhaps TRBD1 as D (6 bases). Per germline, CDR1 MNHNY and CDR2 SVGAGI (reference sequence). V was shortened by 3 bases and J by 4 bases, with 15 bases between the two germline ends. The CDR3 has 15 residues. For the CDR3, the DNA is TGTGCCAGCAGTTATCCGGTGGGGGGCGGCTATGGCTACACCTTC. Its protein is CASSYPVGGGYGYTF.

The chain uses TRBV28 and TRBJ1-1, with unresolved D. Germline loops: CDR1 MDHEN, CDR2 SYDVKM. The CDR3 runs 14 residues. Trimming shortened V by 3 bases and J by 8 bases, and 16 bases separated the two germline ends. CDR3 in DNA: TGTGCCAGCAGTTTGGCCGCTGTCCCGTCGGAAGCTTTCTTT. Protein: CASSLAAVPSEAFF. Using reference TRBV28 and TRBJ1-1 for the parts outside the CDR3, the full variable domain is DVKVTQSSRYLVKRTGEKVFLECVQDMDHENMFWYRQDPGLGLRLIYFSYDVKMKEKGDIPEGYSVSREKKERFSLILESASTNQTSMYLCASSLAAVPSEAFFGQGTRLTVV.

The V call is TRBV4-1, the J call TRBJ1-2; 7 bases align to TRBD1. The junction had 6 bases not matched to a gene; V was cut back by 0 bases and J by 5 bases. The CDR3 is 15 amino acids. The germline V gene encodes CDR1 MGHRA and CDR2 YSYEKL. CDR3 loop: CASSQETGEGYGYTF. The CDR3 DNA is TGCGCCAGCAGCCAAGAAACAGGGGAGGGTTATGGCTACACCTTC.

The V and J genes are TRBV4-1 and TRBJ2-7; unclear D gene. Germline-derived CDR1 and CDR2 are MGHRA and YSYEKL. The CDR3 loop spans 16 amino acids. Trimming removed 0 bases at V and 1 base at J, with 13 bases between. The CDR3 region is CASSQERATSSYEQYF. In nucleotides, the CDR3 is TGCGCCAGCAGCCAAGAAAGGGCCACCAGTTCCTACGAGCAGTACTTC.